Listed here are 5 T cell receptor beta chains from one sample, sequenced in a study of monozygotic twins with inflammatory bowel disease (dated by TCRdb to about 2019). Receptor libraries were prepared by 5' RACE. Data came from an Illumina HiSeq 2500. Each entry corresponds to one CDR3 protein sequence from reads that TCRdb reprocessed, and DNA is not given. For this sample, the table gives about 300,000 distinct CDR3 sequences. The ten most abundant clones make up 5.6% of the sample. The sequenced sample consisted of blood. These receptors all come from a human donor with ulcerative colitis or Crohn's disease, or a healthy co-twin of an affected twin (not recorded which).

The chain recombines TRBV20-1 with TRBJ2-5; TCRdb reports TRBD1, a call that lacks DNA to check it against. Germline V gives CDR1 DFQATT, CDR2 SNEGSKA (reference sequence). CDR3 length equals 12 residues. This chain's CDR3 is CSVRTGSETQYF.

This chain links TRBV30 with TRBJ2-1. The V gene's germline CDR1 is GTSNPN and CDR2 SVGIG (reference sequence). CDR3 length: 11 amino acids. The CDR3 loop reads CAWSNTNEQFF.

The CDR3 sequence is CASSDISRGELFF. The chain links TRBV2 to TRBJ2-2. The CDR3 is 13 amino acids. CDR1 and CDR2 (germline): SNHLY, FYNNEI.

This chain uses TRBV3-1 with TRBJ2-1; TCRdb's D call, TRBD2, is unchecked because there is no DNA. CDR3 length: 19 residues. CDR1 LGHDT and CDR2 YNNKEL come from the germline V gene (reference sequence). The CDR3 sequence is CASSQDRLSGAGYWAEQFF.

This chain links TRBV18 with TRBJ2-7; TCRdb names TRBD1, which stays unverified in the absence of DNA. Germline V gives CDR1 KGHSH, CDR2 LQKENI. This CDR3 is built from 14 residues. CDR3 sequence reads: CASSHLQGSYEQYF.